This is a list of T cell receptor beta chains from one sample in a study of cytomegalovirus exposure and HLA in healthy donors. Measured with immunoSEQ multiplex PCR; TCRdb has only the in-frame clones, and not every one. The sample carries approximately 190,000 clones, about nine tenths recorded once. The specimen was PBMCs. The receptors stem from a boy younger than 10 in good health and CMV-seronegative. Each CDR3 is given with its conserved first and last residue. The D gene is left open where the match is weak. Some rows mark clone size as missing; the rest say once, few, many or name a class of expanded clone.

D gene	clone size	J gene	V gene	CDR3 protein	CDR3 DNA
TRBD1	few	TRBJ1-1	TRBV19	CASSMQGAEAFF	TGTGCCAGTAGCATGCAGGGGGCTGAAGCTTTCTTT
TRBD1	once	TRBJ1-4	TRBV6-1	CASSPDRGNEKLFF	TGTGCCAGCAGTCCCGACAGGGGTAATGAAAAACTGTTTTTT
NA	NA	TRBJ2-7	TRBV7-8	CASSDRVSHEQYF	TGTGCCAGCAGCGACCGGGTCTCCCACGAGCAGTACTTC
NA	NA	TRBJ2-3	TRBV7-8	CASSLGQGFTDTQYF	TGTGCCAGCAGCTTAGGTCAGGGTTTCACAGATACGCAGTATTTT
TRBD1	NA	TRBJ2-7	TRBV27	CASRDRVHEQYF	TGTGCCAGCAGGGACAGGGTGCACGAGCAGTACTTC
NA	NA	TRBJ1-3	TRBV9	CASSGDQGLGNTIYF	TGTGCCAGCAGCGGGGATCAGGGCCTCGGAAACACCATATATTTT
TRBD1	NA	TRBJ1-4	TRBV11-2	CASLGQGENKKLFF	TGTGCCAGTTTGGGGCAGGGGGAAAATAAAAAACTGTTTTTT
NA	NA	TRBJ1-4	TRBV28	CASSSGVGSRGKLFF	TGTGCCAGCAGTTCAGGGGTTGGGTCACGCGGAAAACTGTTTTTT
NA	NA	TRBJ1-1	TRBV5-4	CASSLGPGRADTEAFF	TGTGCCAGCAGCTTGGGTCCGGGCAGGGCCGACACTGAAGCTTTCTTT
NA	NA	TRBJ1-2	TRBV28	CASSPGLGGGYTF	TGTGCCAGCAGTCCAGGTCTGGGTGGTGGCTACACCTTC
NA	NA	TRBJ2-2	TRBV6-1	CASFPLTVNTGELFF	TGTGCCAGCTTCCCGTTGACAGTTAACACCGGGGAGCTGTTTTTT
TRBD1	NA	TRBJ2-2	TRBV7-2	CASSSGTGGTGELFF	TGTGCCAGCAGCTCTGGAACAGGGGGCACCGGGGAGCTGTTTTTT
TRBD2	NA	TRBJ2-7	TRBV7-2	CASSLRGDSYEQYF	TGTGCCAGCAGCTTACGGGGGGATTCCTACGAGCAGTACTTC
NA	NA	TRBJ2-7	TRBV28	CASSHDSDYEQYF	TGTGCCAGCAGTCACGACTCTGACTACGAGCAGTACTTC
NA	NA	TRBJ1-1	TRBV5-1	CASSSGDGNTEAFF	TGCGCCAGCAGCTCTGGAGATGGGAACACTGAAGCTTTCTTT
TRBD1	NA	TRBJ1-6	TRBV27	CASSYFRQGNSPLHF	TGTGCCAGCAGCTACTTTCGACAGGGTAATTCACCCCTCCACTTT
NA	NA	TRBJ1-4	TRBV7-9	CASSLVQAPKLFF	TGTGCCAGCAGCTTAGTACAGGCCCCGAAACTGTTTTTT
NA	NA	TRBJ1-4	TRBV5-1	CASSLGTDWTNEKLFF	TGCGCCAGCAGCTTGGGGACAGATTGGACTAATGAAAAACTGTTTTTT
TRBD1	NA	TRBJ2-7	TRBV7-9	CASSLAGTGYEQYF	TGTGCCAGCAGCTTAGCGGGGACAGGGTACGAGCAGTACTTC
NA	once	TRBJ1-6	TRBV7-9	CASSPGGGTNSPLHF	TGTGCCAGCAGCCCTGGGGGGGGAACTAATTCACCCCTCCACTTT
NA	NA	TRBJ1-2	TRBV5-1	CASSLRVRGSPPAYGYTF	TGCGCCAGCAGCTTGAGGGTCAGGGGCTCACCGCCCGCTTATGGCTACACCTTC
NA	NA	TRBJ1-3	TRBV19	CASSNGWRGKSSGNTIYF	TGTGCCAGTAGTAATGGGTGGCGGGGGAAGAGCTCTGGAAACACCATATATTTT
TRBD1	few	TRBJ1-3	TRBV9	CASSVTGVLGNTIYF	TGTGCCAGCAGCGTAACAGGGGTTCTTGGAAACACCATATATTTT